This T cell receptor (beta chain) was recorded in a study of blood T cell repertoires in COVID-19 (dated by TCRdb to between 2020 and 2021). For context, the study as a whole: Collaborator samples came from the United States, Italy and Spain and covered acute and convalescent phases of COVID-19. The dataset comprised deeply sampled blood TCRbeta repertoires from subjects exposed to, actively infected with, or recovered from COVID-19. The prospective study material was composed of cDNA or gDNA derived from T cells, B-cell-depleted T cells, or PBMCs. The repertoires were made available in a free public database intended to serve as a resource for research on the immune response to SARS-CoV-2. Where available, HLA class I and class II types were obtained from metadata supplied by the sample provider rather than from assay-based typing. Samples were obtained from the ongoing ImmuneRACE study (first 160 participants) and from 1,254 subjects provided by 6 global collaborators. The sample metadata nearly always contained a de-identified subject ID, COVID-19 status, age in years and sex. Study-level results and caveats: How much clinical and demographic metadata was included differed by source and by participant, and the metadata was provided uncurated.

The count of this clone is one. Its antigen has not been determined. No much larger clone exists at a distance of one base, and base qualities are not known. The immunoSEQ Assay, a bias-controlled multiplex PCR, was used to amplify TCRbeta CDR3 regions from genomic DNA. In the original analysis: The number of nucleated cells in each sample was estimated from the amplification of reference gene primers within the assay. Sequence reads were collapsed and filtered to measure the absolute abundance of every unique TCRbeta CDR3 rearrangement. For each sample, productive Simpson clonality was calculated by taking the square root of Simpson's diversity index across productive rearrangements. TCRdb obtained this table from immuneACCESS and retained in-frame rearrangements with V and J assigned. These tables miss some clones; where compared with another copy, unresolved V genes account for less than half of the shortfall, and the remainder is unexplained. From that table come the V and J calls and clone size; the DNA was used to work out D and trimming. For this sample the table gives more than 150,000 clones, of which around 86% were detected only once. The ten largest clonotypes hold about 7% of the sample.

The collaborating institutions used their own protocols to collect whole blood in K2EDTA tubes. For TCRbeta analysis, collaborators shipped samples as frozen whole blood, isolated PBMCs, or DNA extracted from either of those sample types. The CDR3, from cysteine to phenylalanine, totals 17 residues. This entry keeps only the CDR3 DNA: 51 bases, framed from base 1. CDR1 SGHVS and CDR2 FQNEAQ were looked up in the germline V gene. For this chain, trimming is 4 bases at the V end and 2 bases at the J end, and the number of junction bases without a gene match is 5. The receptor chain draws on TRBV7-8 and TRBJ2-3, and TRBD2 aligns with 14 junction nucleotides. This receptor was obtained from a man aged 35 to 55 with acute or convalescent COVID-19. Sequenced input: peripheral blood. The DNA is as follows: TGTGCCAGCAGCTCAAGGACTAGCGGGGGGTACACAGATACGCAGTATTTT. It codes for CASSSRTSGGYTDTQYF.